The 2 T cell receptor beta chains below were found in one sample sequenced in a study of OX40 agonist ivuxolimab in advanced cancers. Data came from immunoSEQ multiplex PCR; TCRdb stores just in-frame clones and leaves some out. This repertoire shows tens of thousands of clones, over 85% found once; its top ten account for more than 4%. Source: CD4+ or CD8+ T cells sorted from blood, taken in a trial of the OX40 agonist ivuxolimab. Receptors originate from an adult with an advanced solid tumor such as melanoma, head and neck, liver or kidney cancer.

The chain uses TRBV28 and TRBJ2-7, with a possible D match to TRBD2 (5 bases). Deletions cut 8 bases from V and 4 bases from J, with 9 bases between. The CDR3 runs 11 residues. Germline V CDR1 and CDR2: MDHEN, SYDVKM. The CDR3 DNA follows: TGTGCCAGCGGGTTAGCGTACGAGCAGTACTTC. As protein: CASGLAYEQYF.

The chain carries TRBV11-1 and TRBJ2-1, with D maybe TRBD2 (5 bases). The germline CDR1 and CDR2 sequences are SGHAT and FQDESV (reference sequence). Trimming took off 1 base at V and 4 bases at J, with 8 bases between the two ends. The length of the CDR3 is 14 residues. The CDR3 DNA follows: TGTGCCAGCAGCTTAGGGGGAGCTTACAATGAGCAGTTCTTC. Its protein product is CASSLGGAYNEQFF. Full variable domain (remainder filled in from reference TRBV11-1 and TRBJ2-1): EAEVAQSPRYKITEKSQAVAFWCDPISGHATLYWYRQILGQGPELLVQFQDESVVDDSQLPKDRFSAERLKGVDSTLKIQPAELGDSAMYLCASSLGGAYNEQFFGPGTRLTVL.